A single sample is the source of the 20 T cell receptor beta chains below, sequenced in a study of T cells in Graves' hyperthyroidism and ophthalmopathy. It was RNA transcripts that yielded the amplified TCR beta CDR3 regions. The HTBI primer set served for first-round RT-PCR of the TCR CDR3. TCRdb independently ran MiXCR on the multiplex PCR reads; one entry per CDR3 protein. The table lists roughly 500,000 distinct CDR3 sequences, approximately 16% of them singletons, with around 32% in the top ten. Specimen: blood. The receptors here all came from a woman aged 30 to 39 with Graves' ophthalmopathy.

This sequence joins TRBV7-2 and TRBJ2-7; TRBD2 aligns across 8 bases. The germline gives CDR1 SGHTA, CDR2 FQGNSA. After removal of 5 bases from V and 3 bases from J, the junction contained 9 bases not matched to a gene. The CDR3 has 15 residues. CDR3 loop: CASSPGGGRLYEQYF. The CDR3, as DNA: TGTGCCAGCAGCCCGGGGGGCGGGAGGCTCTACGAGCAGTACTTC.

This clonotype was seen ten or more times. The V gene is TRBV20-1, the J gene TRBJ2-7; TRBD2 is a possible D gene (6 bases). The CDR3 length is 14 residues. V dropped 3 bases and J dropped 6 bases, with 18 bases sitting between them. Germline V gene data show CDR1 as DFQATT and CDR2 as SNEGSKA (reference sequence). The CDR3, as DNA: TGCAGTGCTAGGCGGGACCGCGGCTCCGGCGAGCAGTACTTC. Translating gives CSARRDRGSGEQYF.

CDR3 region: CAWEGPNTGELFF. CDR3 bases: TGTGCCTGGGAGGGCCCGAACACCGGGGAGCTGTTTTTT. The rearrangement links TRBV30 to TRBJ2-2; D is perhaps TRBD2 (5 bases). V lost 5 bases and J lost 0, with 7 bases in between. The length of the CDR3 is 13 residues. The germline V gene encodes CDR1 GTSNPN and CDR2 SVGIG (reference sequence).

This clonotype was counted a few times. The genes are TRBV4-1 and TRBJ1-1, with D perhaps matching TRBD1 (5 bases). CDR1 is MGHRA, CDR2 YSYEKL, per germline. Trimming removed 6 bases at V and 4 bases at J, with 12 bases between. The CDR3 contains 13 residues. The CDR3 coding sequence is TGCGCCAGCAGGCGGGGGACGAGCACTGAAGCTTTCTTT. It codes for CASRRGTSTEAFF.

The rearrangement joins TRBV28 to TRBJ1-5; a weak D match, TRBD1 (5 bases). V was pared by 7 bases and J by 7 bases, with 26 bases between. Germline-derived CDR1 and CDR2 are MDHEN and SYDVKM. This CDR3 has 17 amino acids. CDR3 amino acids: CASTLSRGGVSRQPQHF. The CDR3 DNA follows: TGTGCCAGCACCTTATCCCGGGGGGGGGTTTCAAGGCAGCCCCAGCATTTT.

This clonotype was observed a few times. The genes are TRBV7-9 and TRBJ1-4; 9 nucleotides line up with TRBD1. V lost 4 bases and J lost 5; bases outside the gene matches: 5. The CDR3 runs to 15 residues. The germline V gene has CDR1 SEHNR and CDR2 FQNEAQ (reference sequence). The CDR3 bases are TGTGCCAGCAGCTCTTCCGGGACAGGGAATGAAAAACTGTTTTTT. Translation: CASSSSGTGNEKLFF. The full variable domain, rest sourced from reference TRBV7-9 and TRBJ1-4, is DTGVSQNPRHKITKRGQNVTFRCDPISEHNRLYWYRQTLGQGPEFLTYFQNEAQLEKSRLLSDRFSAERPKGSFSTLEIQRTEQGDSAMYLCASSSSGTGNEKLFFGSGTQLSVL.

The V call is TRBV7-9, the J call TRBJ2-7; no clear D. CDR1 is SEHNR and CDR2 is FQNEAQ in the germline V gene (reference sequence). This CDR3 is 12 amino acids long. V lost 5 bases and J 3 bases, leaving 8 bases between the germline ends. CDR3 sequence (DNA): TGTGCCAGCAGCCTACAGTTCTACGAGCAGTACTTC. Its protein is CASSLQFYEQYF.

This clonotype was observed many times. The chain uses TRBV2 and TRBJ1-4; no reliable D call. Germline V gene data show CDR1 as SNHLY and CDR2 as FYNNEI. The CDR3 sequence is 19 residues long. V lost 4 bases and J lost 0, with 21 bases in between. Here the CDR3 DNA reads TGTGCCAGCAGTGGAAGGGAAAGGGAAACCTCTGCAACTAATGAAAAACTGTTTTTT. Translating it yields CASSGRERETSATNEKLFF.

In this sample, this clonotype turned up a few times. The chain has TRBV20-1 and TRBJ1-2; a weak D match, TRBD1 (5 bases). Germline loops: CDR1 DFQATT, CDR2 SNEGSKA (reference sequence). V lost 0 bases and J 8 bases, leaving 16 bases between the germline ends. The CDR3 is made up of 14 amino acids. The CDR3 coding sequence is TGCAGTGCTAGAGATTCCCGCAGGGTAAACGGCTACACCTTC. As protein: CSARDSRRVNGYTF.

As to this clonotype: A much larger clone differs by one base, so this may be a read error. V is TRBV2 and J is TRBJ2-7, with 11 nucleotides matching TRBD2. This CDR3 has 12 amino acids. Germline lookup yields CDR1 SNHLY and CDR2 FYNNEI. The CDR3 sequence: CATGTSGYERYF. CDR3 nucleotides: TGTGCCACTGGGACTAGCGGCTACGAGCGGTACTTC. The whole variable domain, remainder taken from reference TRBV2 and TRBJ2-7, is EPEVTQTPSHQVTQMGQEVILRCVPISNHLYFYWYRQILGQKVEFLVSFYNNEISEKSEIFDDQFSVERPDGSNFTLKIRSTKLEDSAMYFCATGTSGYERYFGPGTRLTVT.

This clonotype was observed a handful of times. The chain has TRBV2 and TRBJ2-3; 8 nucleotides agree with TRBD2. Germline CDR1 and CDR2: SNHLY and FYNNEI. The CDR3 loop spans 16 amino acids. After removal of 4 bases from V and 0 bases from J, the junction contained 6 bases not matched to a gene. DNA of the CDR3: TGTGCCAGCAGTGGGTTAGCGGGGCCTAGCACAGATACGCAGTATTTT. The encoded protein is CASSGLAGPSTDTQYF.

This clonotype has just a few counts. The J gene is TRBJ2-7, the V gene TRBV6-5, with D uncertain. CDR1 is MNHEY and CDR2 is SVGAGI in the germline V gene. Trimming pared 4 bases from V and 11 bases from J, leaving 12 bases between. The CDR3 is made up of 11 amino acids. CDR3 coding DNA: TGTGCCAGCAGTTTAGGGAAAGAGAAGTACTTC. Translated: CASSLGKEKYF.

This clonotype came up a few times. A read error may account for a junction end that differs from germline. CDR3 in DNA: TGTGCGACCATGCCGAGTAGATTCTACAATGAGCAGTTCTTC. As protein: CATMPSRFYNEQFF. The V call is TRBV15, the J call TRBJ2-1; D not resolved. The length of the CDR3 is 14 residues. Germline-derived CDR1 and CDR2 are LNHNV and YYDKDF (reference sequence).

This clonotype has a handful of counts. The genes are TRBV20-1 and TRBJ1-1; the D is unclear. Looked up from germline, CDR1 is DFQATT and CDR2 is SNEGSKA (reference sequence). This CDR3 region has 14 residues. Trimming stripped 3 bases from V and 5 bases from J, with 16 bases between. The CDR3 DNA reads TGCAGTGCTAGGTCGTTATGGGGATCGACTGAAGCTTTCTTT. Protein product: CSARSLWGSTEAFF.

Ten or more counts support this clonotype. The rearrangement links TRBV11-2 to TRBJ1-1, with 7 bases fitting TRBD1. Germline values: CDR1 SGHAT, CDR2 FQNNGV. The ends lost 5 bases at V and 8 bases at J; junction bases unmatched: 8. The CDR3 is 13 residues long. This chain's CDR3 is CASSPDREREAFF. DNA for the CDR3: TGTGCCAGCAGCCCAGACAGGGAGAGGGAAGCTTTCTTT.

This clonotype was counted only a few times. The chain is built from TRBV14 and TRBJ2-5; D unresolved. Germline V gene sequence: CDR1 SGHDN, CDR2 FVKESK. CDR3 length: 14 residues. The V end was cut by 2 bases, the J end by 4 bases, with 11 bases between. The CDR3 sequence is CASSQLNIAETQYF. As DNA, the CDR3 is TGTGCCAGCAGCCAATTAAATATTGCAGAGACCCAGTACTTC.

This clonotype was recorded a few times. The CDR3 DNA reads as TGTGCCAGCAGCAGTACAGGGGGCGCCGCGACCGGGGAGCTGTTTTTT. Translation: CASSSTGGAATGELFF. The chain employs TRBV5-5 and TRBJ2-2; 9 nucleotides line up with TRBD1. Germline V gives CDR1 SGHKS, CDR2 YYEKEE (reference sequence). Trimming took 4 bases from V and 5 from J; bases not matched to a gene: 9. This CDR3 comprises 16 residues.

V is TRBV19 and J is TRBJ2-1; D may correspond to TRBD1 or TRBD2 (7 bases each). The V gene lost 4 bases and the J gene lost 3 bases, with 13 bases spanning the gap. The CDR3 has 15 residues. Per germline, CDR1 LNHDA and CDR2 SQIVND (reference sequence). CDR3 in amino acids: CASSTGGVRYNEQFF. The CDR3 DNA reads as TGTGCCAGTAGTACAGGGGGGGTTCGCTACAATGAGCAGTTCTTC.

This chain links TRBV5-1 with TRBJ2-2; the D is unclear. In germline, CDR1 is SGHRS, CDR2 YFSETQ. The CDR3 is 13 residues long. V was shortened by 0 bases and J by 4 bases, with 4 bases between the two germline ends. The CDR3 region is CASSLVITGELFF. DNA of the CDR3: TGCGCCAGCAGCTTGGTGATCACCGGGGAGCTGTTTTTT.

This clonotype has at least ten counts. This sequence joins TRBV4-2 and TRBJ2-3; the match to TRBD2 covers 7 bases. J lost 0 bases, V lost 0 bases, and 12 bases had no gene match. Germline V gives CDR1 LGHNA, CDR2 YNFKEQ. CDR3 size: 19 residues. The CDR3 DNA reads as TGTGCCAGCAGCCAAGATGCGGCTAGCGGAACGGCTAGCACAGATACGCAGTATTTT. This encodes CASSQDAASGTASTDTQYF.